The clone carrying this T cell receptor (beta chain) was counted once. Libraries were prepared by immunoSEQ multiplex PCR; TCRdb keeps only in-frame clonotypes and omits some of them. Of roughly 150,000 clones in the sample, 80% to 90% were seen once. This sample was included in a study of T cell responses to AZD1222 COVID-19 vaccine. Sequences were derived from peripheral blood, sampled on day 0 of AZD1222 vaccination. The TCR comes from an adult in good health.

The chain's CDR3 is CASSPGAGHQETQYF. The DNA of the CDR3 is TGTGCCAGCAGCCCCGGCGCGGGTCATCAAGAGACCCAGTACTTC. V usage is TRBV4-2 and J usage is TRBJ2-5; tentatively, D is TRBD2 (5 bases). CDR3 length: 15 amino acids. Per the germline V gene, CDR1 is LGHNA and CDR2 is YNFKEQ. The V end was cut by 4 bases, the J end by 2 bases, with 14 bases between.